The rows below give T cell receptor beta chains drawn from one sample of a study of blood T cell repertoires in COVID-19. Only in-frame clones appear in the TCRdb table, and some are missing; sequencing was by immunoSEQ multiplex PCR. Of over 250,000 clones detected, over 85% appear once; the ten largest clones hold 2% to 3%. The source material was PBMCs or T cells enriched from blood (not recorded which). These receptors were collected from a man aged 55 to 70 who had recovered from COVID-19. Both conserved end residues are part of each CDR3. Fields, in order: CDR3 DNA, CDR3 protein, D gene, V gene, clone size, J gene. A D gene is named only where the DNA matches it firmly. Size is stated for part of the rows, as once, few or many counts, or as a class when the clone is expanded.

CDR3 DNA: TGTGCCAGCTCAGGACAGAGTGAAGCTTTCTTT
CDR3 protein: CASSGQSEAFF
D gene: .
V gene: TRBV18
clone size: few
J gene: TRBJ1-1

CDR3 DNA: TGTGCCAGCAGCCCCGGGATGTCGGACTATGGCTACACCTTC
CDR3 protein: CASSPGMSDYGYTF
D gene: .
V gene: TRBV3-1/TRBV3-2
clone size: .
J gene: TRBJ1-2

CDR3 DNA: TGCGCCAGCAGTGCCAACACAGGGGCGCCCCAGCATTTT
CDR3 protein: CASSANTGAPQHF
D gene: TRBD1
V gene: TRBV10-1
clone size: .
J gene: TRBJ1-5

CDR3 DNA: TGTGCCAGCAGCTACCGGACAGGGGGCACCGGGGAGCTGTTTTTT
CDR3 protein: CASSYRTGGTGELFF
D gene: TRBD1
V gene: TRBV5-4
clone size: .
J gene: TRBJ2-2

CDR3 DNA: TGTGCCTGGAGTCCAACATGGGGGGCAACTAATGAAAAACTGTTTTTT
CDR3 protein: CAWSPTWGATNEKLFF
D gene: .
V gene: TRBV30
clone size: .
J gene: TRBJ1-4

CDR3 DNA: TGTGCCAGCAGCTTCGGACTAGCGGGAGTAGGTGAGCAGTTCTTC
CDR3 protein: CASSFGLAGVGEQFF
D gene: TRBD2
V gene: TRBV11-2
clone size: .
J gene: TRBJ2-1

CDR3 DNA: TGTGCCAGCAGTTACTCGAATAGACTAGCGGGGTTTAATGAGCAGTTCTTC
CDR3 protein: CASSYSNRLAGFNEQFF
D gene: TRBD2
V gene: TRBV6-2/TRBV6-3
clone size: .
J gene: TRBJ2-1

CDR3 DNA: TGTGCCAGTAGTGTTAGCGGGAGGGCCACCTACGAGCAGTACTTC
CDR3 protein: CASSVSGRATYEQYF
D gene: TRBD2
V gene: TRBV19
clone size: .
J gene: TRBJ2-7

CDR3 DNA: TGTGCCAGCAGCCAACCCTTGACAGACCAAGAGACCCAGTACTTC
CDR3 protein: CASSQPLTDQETQYF
D gene: .
V gene: TRBV3-1/TRBV3-2
clone size: .
J gene: TRBJ2-5

CDR3 DNA: TGTGCCAGCAGCTGGGGGACAGGCGATAATTCACCCCTCCACTTT
CDR3 protein: CASSWGTGDNSPLHF
D gene: TRBD1
V gene: TRBV7-9
clone size: .
J gene: TRBJ1-6

CDR3 DNA: TGTGCCTGGAGTGGACAGGACTACAATGAGCAGTTCTTC
CDR3 protein: CAWSGQDYNEQFF
D gene: .
V gene: TRBV30
clone size: .
J gene: TRBJ2-1

CDR3 DNA: TGTGCCAGTAGTCAGGGCTGGACTGAAGCTTTCTTT
CDR3 protein: CASSQGWTEAFF
D gene: .
V gene: TRBV19
clone size: .
J gene: TRBJ1-1

CDR3 DNA: TGTGCCAGCAGAGCGAATTCGGGACAGGGTGGCGGCTACACCTTC
CDR3 protein: CASRANSGQGGGYTF
D gene: TRBD1
V gene: TRBV6-4
clone size: .
J gene: TRBJ1-2

CDR3 DNA: TGTGCCAGTTCCCGGGACAGGGTCATAACCGCTGAAGCTTTCTTT
CDR3 protein: CASSRDRVITAEAFF
D gene: TRBD1
V gene: TRBV19
clone size: .
J gene: TRBJ1-1

CDR3 DNA: TGTGCCAGCAGTTTACCCGGGACTAATACCTACGAGCAGTACTTC
CDR3 protein: CASSLPGTNTYEQYF
D gene: TRBD2
V gene: TRBV28
clone size: .
J gene: TRBJ2-7

CDR3 DNA: TGCGCCAGCAGAGTGGACAGGGGAAATCAGCCCCAGCATTTT
CDR3 protein: CASRVDRGNQPQHF
D gene: TRBD1
V gene: TRBV5-1
clone size: .
J gene: TRBJ1-5

CDR3 DNA: TGTGCCAGCAGCCGCAGAAGAAGGGGGCTCGTGGACGAGCAGTACTTC
CDR3 protein: CASSRRRRGLVDEQYF
D gene: TRBD1
V gene: TRBV3-1/TRBV3-2
clone size: .
J gene: TRBJ2-7

CDR3 DNA: TGTGCCAGCAGTTTATTATTTCCTCCTGAAGCTTTCTTT
CDR3 protein: CASSLLFPPEAFF
D gene: .
V gene: TRBV12-3/TRBV12-4
clone size: .
J gene: TRBJ1-1

CDR3 DNA: TGCAGCGTTGGGGAGGGTGATAGCTATGGCTACACCTTC
CDR3 protein: CSVGEGDSYGYTF
D gene: .
V gene: TRBV29-1
clone size: .
J gene: TRBJ1-2

CDR3 DNA: TGCGCCAGCAGCCAAGTTGTCGGAGCTAAGACAGGGCTGTACAGTTGGGACACTGAAGCTTTCTTT
CDR3 protein: CASSQVVGAKTGLYSWDTEAFF
D gene: TRBD1
V gene: TRBV4-1
clone size: .
J gene: TRBJ1-1

CDR3 DNA: TGTGCCAGTAGACAACCGGGGGAACACTATGGCTACACCTTC
CDR3 protein: CASRQPGEHYGYTF
D gene: .
V gene: TRBV19
clone size: .
J gene: TRBJ1-2

CDR3 DNA: TGTGCCAGCAGCCAATTTCCGTATGGAGGGTCCGAGCAGTACTTC
CDR3 protein: CASSQFPYGGSEQYF
D gene: .
V gene: TRBV3-1/TRBV3-2
clone size: .
J gene: TRBJ2-7

CDR3 DNA: TGCGCCAGCAGCCTACGATTTGGAGAGCGGGAACTGGATACGCAGTATTTT
CDR3 protein: CASSLRFGERELDTQYF
D gene: TRBD2
V gene: TRBV4-1
clone size: .
J gene: TRBJ2-3

CDR3 DNA: TGTGCCTGGAGTGTGACTAGCGGGAGCTACGAGCAGTACTTC
CDR3 protein: CAWSVTSGSYEQYF
D gene: TRBD2
V gene: TRBV30
clone size: .
J gene: TRBJ2-7

CDR3 DNA: TGTGCCAGCAGTCCGGGACTTAGCACCGGGGAGCTGTTTTTT
CDR3 protein: CASSPGLSTGELFF
D gene: .
V gene: TRBV7-3
clone size: few
J gene: TRBJ2-2

CDR3 DNA: TGCGCCAGCAGTTTTTTAGCGGGACAGAGCTACGAGCAGTACTTC
CDR3 protein: CASSFLAGQSYEQYF
D gene: .
V gene: TRBV5-1
clone size: .
J gene: TRBJ2-7

CDR3 DNA: TGCGCCAGCAGCTCCCGGGGGGGCCTAACAGATACGCAGTATTTT
CDR3 protein: CASSSRGGLTDTQYF
D gene: TRBD2
V gene: TRBV4-3
clone size: .
J gene: TRBJ2-3

CDR3 DNA: TGTGCCAGCAGCTTAGCACCCACAGGCACAGATACGCAGTATTTT
CDR3 protein: CASSLAPTGTDTQYF
D gene: .
V gene: TRBV7-2
clone size: .
J gene: TRBJ2-3

CDR3 DNA: TGTGCCAGCACCGGGACTAGCCGTTACGAGCAGTACTTC
CDR3 protein: CASTGTSRYEQYF
D gene: TRBD2
V gene: TRBV11-3
clone size: .
J gene: TRBJ2-7

CDR3 DNA: TGCGCCAGCAGCCAGTCCCCAGGGGATCAGCCCCAGCATTTT
CDR3 protein: CASSQSPGDQPQHF
D gene: .
V gene: TRBV4-1
clone size: .
J gene: TRBJ1-5

CDR3 DNA: TGTGCCTGGAGTATCTCCGGGACTGGATCCTACGAGCAGTACTTC
CDR3 protein: CAWSISGTGSYEQYF
D gene: .
V gene: TRBV30
clone size: once
J gene: TRBJ2-7

CDR3 DNA: TGTGCCAGCTCACCATCCGGACAGTTCGGCCCCTATGGCTACACCTTC
CDR3 protein: CASSPSGQFGPYGYTF
D gene: .
V gene: TRBV18
clone size: .
J gene: TRBJ1-2

CDR3 DNA: TGCAGCGTTCGGAGGTTGGAGACCCAGTACTTC
CDR3 protein: CSVRRLETQYF
D gene: .
V gene: TRBV29-1
clone size: few
J gene: TRBJ2-5

CDR3 DNA: TGTGCAAGTCGCTTATCGGAGTGCTGGCAGGGGATAACCTACGAGCAGTACTTC
CDR3 protein: CASRLSECWQGITYEQYF
D gene: .
V gene: TRBV12-2
clone size: once
J gene: TRBJ2-7

CDR3 DNA: TGTGCCAGCAGCAGCCGGAGGACTAGCGGGGCATACGAGCAGTACTTC
CDR3 protein: CASSSRRTSGAYEQYF
D gene: .
V gene: TRBV21-1
clone size: .
J gene: TRBJ2-7

CDR3 DNA: TGTGCCAGCAGCTTAGGACAGGGTTACTACGAGCAGTACTTC
CDR3 protein: CASSLGQGYYEQYF
D gene: TRBD1
V gene: TRBV7-2
clone size: .
J gene: TRBJ2-7

CDR3 DNA: TGTGCCAGCAGCTTGGACAGTAGCAATCAGCCCCAGCATTTT
CDR3 protein: CASSLDSSNQPQHF
D gene: .
V gene: TRBV5-5
clone size: .
J gene: TRBJ1-5

CDR3 DNA: TGCGCCAGCAGCCAAGATGTCCGGGTGGATGAGCAGTTCTTC
CDR3 protein: CASSQDVRVDEQFF
D gene: .
V gene: TRBV4-1
clone size: .
J gene: TRBJ2-1

CDR3 DNA: TGTGCCAGAAGCTTAGGGCCCGCCGGACAGAAGAGAATTACCTCCTACGAGCAGTACTTC
CDR3 protein: CARSLGPAGQKRITSYEQYF
D gene: .
V gene: TRBV7-5
clone size: .
J gene: TRBJ2-7

CDR3 DNA: TGCGCCAGCAGCTCAGGGGAGATGAGCAATCAGCCCCAGCATTTT
CDR3 protein: CASSSGEMSNQPQHF
D gene: .
V gene: TRBV5-1
clone size: .
J gene: TRBJ1-5

CDR3 DNA: TGCGCCAGCAGCCCCCTAGCGACCTCCTACAATGAGCAGTTCTTC
CDR3 protein: CASSPLATSYNEQFF
D gene: .
V gene: TRBV4-1
clone size: .
J gene: TRBJ2-1